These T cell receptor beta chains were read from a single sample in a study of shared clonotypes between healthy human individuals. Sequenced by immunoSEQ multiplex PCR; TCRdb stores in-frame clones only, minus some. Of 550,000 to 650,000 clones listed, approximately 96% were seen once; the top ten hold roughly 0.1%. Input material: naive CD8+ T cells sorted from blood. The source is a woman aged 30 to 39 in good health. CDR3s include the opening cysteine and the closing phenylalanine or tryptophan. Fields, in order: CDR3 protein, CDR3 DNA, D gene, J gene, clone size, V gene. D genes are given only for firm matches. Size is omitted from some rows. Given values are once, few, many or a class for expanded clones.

CDR3aa: CASSTPGLEAPTNEKLFF
CDR3nt: TGTGCCAGTAGTACCCCGGGCCTTGAAGCCCCAACTAATGAAAAACTGTTTTTT
d_gene: .
j_gene: TRBJ1-4
abundance: .
v_gene: TRBV19

CDR3aa: CASSMRGQDADEAFF
CDR3nt: TGTGCCAGTAGTATGAGGGGCCAGGACGCGGATGAAGCTTTCTTT
d_gene: .
j_gene: TRBJ1-1
abundance: .
v_gene: TRBV19

CDR3aa: CASSIATSRGVEQYF
CDR3nt: TGCGCCAGCAGTATTGCCACGTCGCGAGGGGTCGAGCAGTACTTC
d_gene: .
j_gene: TRBJ2-7
abundance: .
v_gene: TRBV5-1

CDR3aa: CASSSYPDREEDQPQHF
CDR3nt: TGTGCCAGCAGTTCTTACCCGGACAGGGAGGAAGATCAGCCCCAGCATTTT
d_gene: TRBD1
j_gene: TRBJ1-5
abundance: .
v_gene: TRBV28

CDR3aa: CAWSVAGGYEQYF
CDR3nt: TGTGCCTGGAGTGTTGCAGGGGGCTACGAGCAGTACTTC
d_gene: TRBD1
j_gene: TRBJ2-7
abundance: .
v_gene: TRBV30

CDR3aa: CASSELKGGTGELFF
CDR3nt: TGTGCCAGCAGTGAATTGAAGGGCGGCACCGGGGAGCTGTTTTTT
d_gene: .
j_gene: TRBJ2-2
abundance: .
v_gene: TRBV2

CDR3aa: CASSLVVGRAQETQYF
CDR3nt: TGTGCCAGCAGTTTGGTGGTAGGTAGGGCCCAAGAGACCCAGTACTTC
d_gene: .
j_gene: TRBJ2-5
abundance: .
v_gene: TRBV28

CDR3aa: CSVRTSDSSGELFF
CDR3nt: TGCAGCGTGCGGACTAGCGATAGCTCCGGGGAGCTGTTTTTT
d_gene: TRBD2
j_gene: TRBJ2-2
abundance: .
v_gene: TRBV29-1

CDR3aa: CASSYGTSYEQYF
CDR3nt: TGTGCCAGCAGTTACGGGACCTCCTACGAGCAGTACTTC
d_gene: .
j_gene: TRBJ2-7
abundance: once
v_gene: TRBV27

CDR3aa: CASTPGRWGSNTGELFF
CDR3nt: TGTGCCAGTACCCCCGGACGGTGGGGCTCGAACACCGGGGAGCTGTTTTTT
d_gene: .
j_gene: TRBJ2-2
abundance: .
v_gene: TRBV19

CDR3aa: CASGDPGSWDYGYTF
CDR3nt: TGTGCCAGCGGAGACCCCGGGTCGTGGGACTATGGCTACACCTTC
d_gene: .
j_gene: TRBJ1-2
abundance: .
v_gene: TRBV28

CDR3aa: CASSPRHAYNEQFF
CDR3nt: TGTGCCAGCAGCCCTCGTCACGCGTACAATGAGCAGTTCTTC
d_gene: .
j_gene: TRBJ2-1
abundance: .
v_gene: TRBV28

CDR3aa: CASSSPHRNEQFF
CDR3nt: TGTGCCAGCAGCTCCCCCCACCGGAATGAGCAGTTCTTC
d_gene: .
j_gene: TRBJ2-1
abundance: .
v_gene: TRBV9

CDR3aa: CASGVVSSYEQYF
CDR3nt: TGTGCCAGCGGGGTTGTCAGCTCCTACGAGCAGTACTTC
d_gene: .
j_gene: TRBJ2-7
abundance: .
v_gene: TRBV25-1

CDR3aa: CASKQTSVISYEQYF
CDR3nt: TGTGCCAGCAAACAAACTAGCGTTATCTCCTACGAGCAGTACTTC
d_gene: TRBD2
j_gene: TRBJ2-7
abundance: .
v_gene: TRBV6-1

CDR3aa: CASSIGGMEGDEQYF
CDR3nt: TGTGCCAGTAGTATCGGCGGGATGGAAGGTGACGAGCAGTACTTC
d_gene: .
j_gene: TRBJ2-7
abundance: .
v_gene: TRBV19

CDR3aa: CASSSLGATGELFF
CDR3nt: TGTGCCAGCAGTTCCCTTGGGGCGACCGGGGAGCTGTTTTTT
d_gene: .
j_gene: TRBJ2-2
abundance: .
v_gene: TRBV28

CDR3aa: CASSLIRGETQYF
CDR3nt: TGTGCCAGCAGTTTAATCCGCGGAGAGACCCAGTACTTC
d_gene: .
j_gene: TRBJ2-5
abundance: .
v_gene: TRBV27

CDR3aa: CASSGGTSEYTDTQYF
CDR3nt: TGTGCCAGCAGCGGGGGGACTAGCGAATACACAGATACGCAGTATTTT
d_gene: TRBD2
j_gene: TRBJ2-3
abundance: .
v_gene: TRBV7-9

CDR3aa: CASSQGSYNEQFF
CDR3nt: TGTGCCAGCTCACAGGGCTCCTACAATGAGCAGTTCTTC
d_gene: .
j_gene: TRBJ2-1
abundance: .
v_gene: TRBV13

CDR3aa: CASIDPQRFPINTIYF
CDR3nt: TGCGCCAGCATCGATCCCCAACGGTTTCCGATCAACACCATATATTTT
d_gene: .
j_gene: TRBJ1-3
abundance: .
v_gene: TRBV10-2

CDR3aa: CASSLAGSSYEQYF
CDR3nt: TGTGCCAGCAGCTTGGCAGGGAGCTCCTACGAGCAGTACTTC
d_gene: .
j_gene: TRBJ2-7
abundance: .
v_gene: TRBV5-5

CDR3aa: CASSQDGRPYEQYF
CDR3nt: TGCGCCAGCAGCCAAGACGGCCGGCCCTACGAGCAGTACTTC
d_gene: .
j_gene: TRBJ2-7
abundance: .
v_gene: TRBV4-1

CDR3aa: CASSASGSSYNEQFF
CDR3nt: TGTGCCAGCAGTGCCAGCGGCAGCTCCTACAATGAGCAGTTCTTC
d_gene: .
j_gene: TRBJ2-1
abundance: .
v_gene: TRBV6-5

CDR3aa: CAGRSLGGGSQPQHF
CDR3nt: TGTGCCGGGCGTTCCCTGGGGGGAGGGTCTCAGCCCCAGCATTTT
d_gene: .
j_gene: TRBJ1-5
abundance: .
v_gene: TRBV28

CDR3aa: CASSFRGQGDGYTF
CDR3nt: TGTGCCAGCAGTTTCCGGGGACAGGGTGATGGCTACACCTTC
d_gene: TRBD1
j_gene: TRBJ1-2
abundance: .
v_gene: TRBV27

CDR3aa: CASSLVGERTDTQYF
CDR3nt: TGTGCCAGCAGCTTAGTGGGGGAACGCACAGATACGCAGTATTTT
d_gene: .
j_gene: TRBJ2-3
abundance: .
v_gene: TRBV7-6

CDR3aa: CASSLDGTPNTGELFF
CDR3nt: TGTGCCAGCAGCTTAGATGGGACACCTAACACCGGGGAGCTGTTTTTT
d_gene: .
j_gene: TRBJ2-2
abundance: .
v_gene: TRBV7-2

CDR3aa: CASSLTGTGTYEQYF
CDR3nt: TGTGCCAGCAGTTTAACCGGGACTGGGACCTACGAGCAGTACTTC
d_gene: .
j_gene: TRBJ2-7
abundance: once
v_gene: TRBV28

CDR3aa: CASSQDGHPSYEQYF
CDR3nt: TGCGCCAGCAGCCAAGATGGGCACCCCAGCTACGAGCAGTACTTC
d_gene: .
j_gene: TRBJ2-7
abundance: .
v_gene: TRBV4-1

CDR3aa: CASSALTGNTEAFF
CDR3nt: TGTGCCAGCAGCGCCCTGACAGGGAACACTGAAGCTTTCTTT
d_gene: .
j_gene: TRBJ1-1
abundance: .
v_gene: TRBV7-6

CDR3aa: CASTGGYEQYF
CDR3nt: TGTGCCAGCACGGGGGGGTACGAGCAGTACTTC
d_gene: TRBD2
j_gene: TRBJ2-7
abundance: .
v_gene: TRBV2

CDR3aa: CASSPGQPYEQYF
CDR3nt: TGTGCCAGCAGTCCGGGACAGCCCTACGAGCAGTACTTC
d_gene: TRBD1
j_gene: TRBJ2-7
abundance: .
v_gene: TRBV2

CDR3aa: CASSSRANVLTF
CDR3nt: TGTGCCAGCAGCTCTCGGGCCAACGTCCTGACTTTC
d_gene: .
j_gene: TRBJ2-6
abundance: .
v_gene: TRBV9

CDR3aa: CASSPVQGGLGETQYF
CDR3nt: TGTGCCAGCAGCCCTGTCCAGGGAGGGCTGGGGGAGACCCAGTACTTC
d_gene: TRBD2
j_gene: TRBJ2-5
abundance: .
v_gene: TRBV7-9

CDR3aa: CASSLKNRGYEKLFF
CDR3nt: TGTGCCAGCAGCTTAAAAAACAGGGGGTATGAAAAACTGTTTTTT
d_gene: TRBD1
j_gene: TRBJ1-4
abundance: .
v_gene: TRBV5-6

CDR3aa: CSVQVGPPTFGEQYF
CDR3nt: TGCAGCGTCCAAGTGGGGCCCCCGACGTTTGGTGAGCAGTACTTC
d_gene: .
j_gene: TRBJ2-7
abundance: .
v_gene: TRBV29-1

CDR3aa: CASSPTYQETQYF
CDR3nt: TGTGCCAGCAGCCCCACGTACCAAGAGACCCAGTACTTC
d_gene: .
j_gene: TRBJ2-5
abundance: .
v_gene: TRBV16

CDR3aa: CASSIRQGDQPQHF
CDR3nt: TGTGCCAGTAGTATCCGACAGGGTGATCAGCCCCAGCATTTT
d_gene: TRBD1
j_gene: TRBJ1-5
abundance: .
v_gene: TRBV19

CDR3aa: CASSLSGYQPQHF
CDR3nt: TGTGCCAGCAGTTTATCAGGCTATCAGCCCCAGCATTTT
d_gene: .
j_gene: TRBJ1-5
abundance: .
v_gene: TRBV27

CDR3aa: CASSLGHQQETQYF
CDR3nt: TGTGCCAGCAGCCTGGGACACCAACAAGAGACCCAGTACTTC
d_gene: .
j_gene: TRBJ2-5
abundance: .
v_gene: TRBV28

CDR3aa: CASSPLAGRSYEQYF
CDR3nt: TGTGCCAGCAGTCCTCTAGCGGGACGTTCCTACGAGCAGTACTTC
d_gene: TRBD2
j_gene: TRBJ2-7
abundance: .
v_gene: TRBV28

CDR3aa: CASSPSRAEPNEKLFF
CDR3nt: TGTGCCAGCAGCCCGTCCCGGGCAGAGCCTAATGAAAAACTGTTTTTT
d_gene: .
j_gene: TRBJ1-4
abundance: once
v_gene: TRBV11-1

CDR3aa: CAWTRDRAYEQYF
CDR3nt: TGTGCCTGGACCAGGGACAGGGCCTACGAGCAGTACTTC
d_gene: TRBD1
j_gene: TRBJ2-7
abundance: .
v_gene: TRBV30

CDR3aa: CASSIANQPQHF
CDR3nt: TGTGCCAGTAGTATTGCTAATCAGCCCCAGCATTTT
d_gene: .
j_gene: TRBJ1-5
abundance: .
v_gene: TRBV19

CDR3aa: CASSYGGGRSYEQYF
CDR3nt: TGTGCCAGCAGTTACGGAGGAGGCAGATCCTACGAGCAGTACTTC
d_gene: .
j_gene: TRBJ2-7
abundance: .
v_gene: TRBV6-6

CDR3aa: CASSLGTASTDTQYF
CDR3nt: TGTGCCAGCAGCTTAGGGACAGCTAGCACAGATACGCAGTATTTT
d_gene: .
j_gene: TRBJ2-3
abundance: .
v_gene: TRBV11-3

CDR3aa: CASSSGTPFF
CDR3nt: TGTGCCAGCAGCTCCGGGACTCCCTTCTTC
d_gene: .
j_gene: TRBJ2-1
abundance: .
v_gene: TRBV6-6

CDR3aa: CASSPHAVPYEQYF
CDR3nt: TGTGCCAGCAGCCCGCATGCTGTACCCTACGAGCAGTACTTC
d_gene: .
j_gene: TRBJ2-7
abundance: .
v_gene: TRBV7-9

CDR3aa: CASSLWDNEQFF
CDR3nt: TGTGCCAGCAGCTTGTGGGACAATGAGCAGTTCTTC
d_gene: .
j_gene: TRBJ2-1
abundance: few
v_gene: TRBV5-6

CDR3aa: CASSESTGDTNEKLFF
CDR3nt: TGTGCCAGCAGTGAGAGTACAGGGGACACTAATGAAAAACTGTTTTTT
d_gene: TRBD1
j_gene: TRBJ1-4
abundance: .
v_gene: TRBV6-1

CDR3aa: CASSQDRDNEQFF
CDR3nt: TGCGCCAGCAGCCAAGATCGCGACAATGAGCAGTTCTTC
d_gene: .
j_gene: TRBJ2-1
abundance: .
v_gene: TRBV4-1

CDR3aa: CASSQTGSGRAEQYF
CDR3nt: TGCGCCAGCAGCCAAACGGGTAGCGGGAGGGCCGAGCAGTACTTC
d_gene: TRBD2
j_gene: TRBJ2-7
abundance: .
v_gene: TRBV4-1

CDR3aa: CASSLEGGSGELFF
CDR3nt: TGCGCCAGCAGCTTGGAGGGCGGGTCCGGGGAGCTGTTTTTT
d_gene: .
j_gene: TRBJ2-2
abundance: .
v_gene: TRBV5-1

CDR3aa: CASSIDGEETQYF
CDR3nt: TGTGCCAGTAGTATAGACGGGGAAGAGACCCAGTACTTC
d_gene: .
j_gene: TRBJ2-5
abundance: .
v_gene: TRBV19